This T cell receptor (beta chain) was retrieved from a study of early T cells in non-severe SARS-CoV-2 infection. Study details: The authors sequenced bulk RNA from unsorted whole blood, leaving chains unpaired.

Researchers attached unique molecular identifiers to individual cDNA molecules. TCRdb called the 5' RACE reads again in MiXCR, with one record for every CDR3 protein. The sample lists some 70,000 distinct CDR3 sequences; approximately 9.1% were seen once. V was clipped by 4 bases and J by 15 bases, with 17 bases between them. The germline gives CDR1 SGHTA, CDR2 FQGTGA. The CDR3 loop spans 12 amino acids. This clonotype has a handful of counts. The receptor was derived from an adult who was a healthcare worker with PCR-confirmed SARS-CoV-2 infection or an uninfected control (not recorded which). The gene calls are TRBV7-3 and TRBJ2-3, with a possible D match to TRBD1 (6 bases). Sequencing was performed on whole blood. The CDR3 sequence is CASSSSGTRSYF. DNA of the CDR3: TGTGCCAGCAGCTCCTCCGGGACACGCAGTTATTTT.